This TCR beta chain emerged from a study of blood T cell repertoires in COVID-19. As for the study in general: Sites across the United States, Italy and Spain contributed samples from acute and convalescent COVID-19.

In the original workflow: Estimated nucleated cell counts came from reference gene primer amplification. This table comes from immunoSEQ multiplex PCR, and its TCRdb copy is limited to in-frame clones, with some not included. Clonal size and the V and J genes are those of that table, whereas D and trimming came from the DNA. The table lists around 320,000 clones, 65% to 90% of them singletons. Trimming removed 0 bases at V and 0 bases at J, with 5 bases between. This CDR3 has 14 residues. Per germline, CDR1 SEHNR and CDR2 FQNEAQ (reference sequence). This clonotype was obtained from a human donor in a cohort sampled during active COVID-19. The genes are TRBV7-9 and TRBJ1-1; D is undetermined. Sequencing was carried out using peripheral blood. CDR3 amino acids: CASSLAQLNTEAFF. CDR3 bases: TGTGCCAGCAGCTTAGCTCAGTTGAACACTGAAGCTTTCTTT.